The 21 T cell receptor beta chains below were found in one sample sequenced in a study of CD8 T cells in Susac syndrome. It was with random hexamers that 0.5 to 1 ug RNA was reverse transcribed. TCRdb re-called the immunoSEQ multiplex PCR reads with MiXCR, one entry per CDR3 protein. The sample contains about 130,000 distinct CDR3 sequences, 85% to 95% of which appear only once. Sequences were obtained from CD8+ T cells from PBMCs. These TCRs come from a human donor with Susac syndrome.

This chain connects TRBV9 to TRBJ2-1; no clear D. The V gene lost 3 bases and the J gene lost 6 bases, with 10 bases spanning the gap. Germline V CDR1 and CDR2: SGDLS, YYNGEE. The CDR3 has 13 residues. The DNA of the CDR3 is TGTGCCAGCAGCGCCAGTCAGTCCAATGAGCAGTTCTTC. It specifies CASSASQSNEQFF.

The genes are TRBV7-9 and TRBJ2-1; possible D gene TRBD2, 6 bases. Between the trimmed V and J ends, which lost 4 bases and 3 bases, there was a span of 13 bases. The CDR3 extends over 15 amino acids. Germline V CDR1 and CDR2: SEHNR, FQNEAQ (reference sequence). The CDR3 region is CASSWGRNLYNEQFF. As DNA, the CDR3 is TGTGCCAGCAGCTGGGGGAGGAACCTCTACAATGAGCAGTTCTTC.

The chain is built from TRBV6-2 or TRBV6-3 and TRBJ2-1; D uncertain. Per the germline V gene, CDR1 is MNHEY and CDR2 is SVGEGT. Trimming stripped 5 bases from V and 10 bases from J, with 18 bases between. This CDR3 spans 14 amino acids. DNA of the CDR3: TGTGCCAGCAGTCCTGAATTTGACCCCACAGAGCAGTTCTTC. This codes for CASSPEFDPTEQFF.

The rearrangement joins TRBV6-1 to TRBJ2-1; 8 bases are a match to TRBD1. V lost 6 bases and J lost 0; bases outside the gene matches: 13. The CDR3 is made up of 18 amino acids. CDR1 MNHNS and CDR2 SASEGT come from the germline V gene. The CDR3 region is CASSQTGEWSSSYNEQFF. The CDR3 bases are TGTGCCAGCAGCCAGACAGGGGAGTGGTCGAGCTCCTACAATGAGCAGTTCTTC.

CDR3 nucleotide sequence: TGCAGTGCTAGAAAGACTAGCGGAGAAGGGACCCAGTACTTC. This codes for CSARKTSGEGTQYF. The chain combines TRBV20-1 with TRBJ2-5, with 9 nucleotides matching TRBD2. CDR1 is DFQATT and CDR2 is SNEGSKA in the germline V gene (reference sequence). The CDR3 runs 14 residues. Trimming removed 2 bases from V and 7 bases from J; junction bases left unmatched: 8.

This clonotype showed up just a few times. The rearrangement joins TRBV19 to TRBJ2-5; D uncertain. The V end was cut by 5 bases, the J end by 2 bases, with 9 bases between. Germline CDR1 is LNHDA and CDR2 is SQIVND (reference sequence). The CDR3 loop spans 13 amino acids. The CDR3 spells CASSLGPQETQYF. CDR3 in DNA: TGTGCCAGTAGTCTCGGTCCGCAAGAGACCCAGTACTTC.

The rearrangement links TRBV11-3 to TRBJ2-7; weak D call: TRBD1 (6 bases). V lost 8 bases to trimming and J lost 6 bases, with 14 bases between them. The CDR3 extends over 12 amino acids. Per the germline V gene, CDR1 is SGHNT and CDR2 is YENEEA. CDR3 region: CASQLQGAEQYF. CDR3 coding DNA: TGTGCCAGCCAATTACAGGGTGCCGAGCAGTACTTC.

The rearrangement uses TRBV15 and TRBJ1-2, with 8 bases lining up with TRBD1. There are 18 residues in the CDR3. CDR1 and CDR2 (germline): LNHNV, YYDKDF (reference sequence). With V trimmed by 0 bases and J by 2 bases, 11 bases remained unmatched. CDR3 nucleotides: TGTGCCACCAGCAGAGATCTGCTCTCGGACAGGGAAAACTATGGCTACACCTTC. It encodes CATSRDLLSDRENYGYTF.

This chain joins TRBV4-1 and TRBJ2-1; tentative D call: TRBD2 (6 bases). Between the trimmed V and J ends, which lost 5 bases and 9 bases, there was a span of 20 bases. The CDR3 length is 15 residues. The germline V gene encodes CDR1 MGHRA and CDR2 YSYEKL. CDR3 nucleotide sequence: TGCGCCAGCAGCTCTGGACGGGGAGGTTTGAGTGAGCAGTTCTTC. Encoded protein: CASSSGRGGLSEQFF.

V is TRBV15 and J is TRBJ2-2, with a tentative D call TRBD2 (5 bases). The CDR3 totals 13 residues. V was clipped by 7 bases and J by 1 base, with 7 bases between them. Germline V CDR1 and CDR2: LNHNV, YYDKDF (reference sequence). The CDR3 nucleotides are TGTGCCACCATTGCGGGGAACACCGGGGAGCTGTTTTTT. Amino acids: CATIAGNTGELFF.

V is TRBV10-2 and J is TRBJ1-2; 7 bases are a match to TRBD1. The CDR3 is 13 residues long. V trimming: 10 bases; J trimming: 1 base; junction bases outside the gene matches: 6. The germline CDR1 and CDR2 sequences are WSHSY and SAAADI. The CDR3: CATFDRDNYGYTF. DNA of the CDR3: TGCGCCACCTTTGACAGGGATAACTATGGCTACACCTTC.

The chain couples TRBV15 to TRBJ2-7; possibly TRBD2 for D (6 bases). Germline-derived CDR1 and CDR2 are LNHNV and YYDKDF (reference sequence). CDR3 length: 13 residues. Trimming cost V 5 bases and J 2 bases, with 10 bases left between them. CDR3: CATSLGGTYEQYF. CDR3 DNA: TGTGCCACCAGCTTGGGGGGTACCTACGAGCAGTACTTC.

The V call is TRBV30, the J call TRBJ2-2, with D unclear. V lost 5 bases to trimming and J lost 2 bases, with 6 bases between them. This CDR3 is built from 12 residues. Germline CDR1 reads GTSNPN; CDR2 reads SVGIG (reference sequence). The CDR3 nucleotides are TGTGCCTGGGACGTAAACACCGGGGAGCTGTTTTTT. Translation: CAWDVNTGELFF.

V gene TRBV3-1 combines with J gene TRBJ1-5; D ambiguous. The CDR3 is made up of 12 amino acids. Germline CDR1 and CDR2: LGHDT and YNNKEL (reference sequence). The CDR3 loop is CAQRSGNQPQHF. The CDR3 DNA follows: TGTGCTCAAAGATCCGGGAATCAGCCCCAGCATTTT.

The chain uses TRBV5-5 and TRBJ2-1, with 8 bases fitting TRBD2. The CDR3 is made up of 16 amino acids. The germline V gene has CDR1 SGHKS and CDR2 YYEKEE (reference sequence). V gave up 4 bases and J gave up 1 base; unmatched junction bases: 7. CDR3 sequence: CASSHASGRSYNEQFF. Written as DNA, the CDR3 is TGTGCCAGCAGCCACGCCAGCGGGAGATCCTACAATGAGCAGTTCTTC. The complete variable domain, with remaining parts taken from reference TRBV5-5 and TRBJ2-1, reads DAGVTQSPTHLIKTRGQQVTLRCSPISGHKSVSWYQQVLGQGPQFIFQYYEKEERGRGNFPDRFSARQFPNYSSELNVNALLLGDSALYLCASSHASGRSYNEQFFGPGTRLTVL.

This chain links TRBV7-9 with TRBJ1-4, with no clear D. The CDR3 length is 15 residues. V shed 5 bases and J shed 4 bases, with 14 bases lying between them. In germline, CDR1 is SEHNR, CDR2 FQNEAQ (reference sequence). Here the CDR3 DNA reads TGTGCCAGCAGCAAAGAAGCGGACCTTAATGAAAAACTGTTTTTT. This sequence encodes CASSKEADLNEKLFF.

The chain joins TRBV10-1 to TRBJ2-5; TRBD1 might be the D (6 bases). The CDR3 consists of 15 residues. V lost 2 bases and J 4 bases, leaving 14 bases between the germline ends. Germline values: CDR1 WNHNN, CDR2 SYGVQD (reference sequence). CDR3 sequence reads: CASSEEPQGSETQYF. Here the CDR3 DNA reads TGCGCCAGCAGTGAGGAACCACAGGGTTCAGAGACCCAGTACTTC.

V usage is TRBV19 and J usage is TRBJ2-3; no clear D gene. Germline V CDR1 and CDR2: LNHDA, SQIVND (reference sequence). Trimming stripped 5 bases from V and 2 bases from J, with 8 bases between. There are 13 residues in the CDR3. CDR3 nucleotide sequence: TGTGCCAGTAGTTGGTTATCCACAGATACGCAGTATTTT. It encodes CASSWLSTDTQYF.

This clonotype was recorded once. The chain joins TRBV27 to TRBJ2-7; D tentatively fits TRBD1 or TRBD2 (5 bases each). The CDR3 length is 15 residues. Trimming stripped 2 bases from V and 2 bases from J, with 13 bases between. Germline V CDR1 and CDR2: MNHEY, SMNVEV (reference sequence). CDR3 sequence reads: CASSLRGGGTYEQYF. As DNA, the CDR3 is TGTGCCAGCAGTTTAAGGGGCGGAGGCACCTACGAGCAGTACTTC.

J is TRBJ1-1 and V is TRBV30, with a weak D call TRBD1 (5 bases). Looked up from germline, CDR1 is GTSNPN and CDR2 is SVGIG (reference sequence). V gave up 0 bases and J gave up 4 bases, with 9 bases separating them. The CDR3 totals 13 residues. The CDR3 DNA follows: TGTGCCTGGAGTGTGGGGGGTGGCACTGAAGCTTTCTTT. Its translation: CAWSVGGGTEAFF. The whole variable domain, filled in from reference TRBV30 and TRBJ1-1, reads SQTIHQWPATLVQPVGSPLSLECTVEGTSNPNLYWYRQAAGRGLQLLFYSVGIGQISSEVPQNLSASRPQDRQFILSSKKLLLSDSGFYLCAWSVGGGTEAFFGQGTRLTVV.

The chain joins TRBV20-1 to TRBJ2-1; 14 positions agree with TRBD2. The junction had 10 bases not matched to a gene; V was cut back by 5 bases and J by 10 bases. The CDR3 covers 15 residues. CDR1 is DFQATT, CDR2 SNEGSKA, per germline (reference sequence). The CDR3 loop is CSAPRLAGGPGEQFF. The CDR3 DNA reads TGCAGTGCTCCTCGACTAGCGGGAGGGCCAGGGGAGCAGTTCTTC.